The next 10 T cell receptor beta chains were all read from a single sample in a study of T cell responses to AZD1222 COVID-19 vaccine. This table comes from immunoSEQ multiplex PCR, and its TCRdb copy is limited to in-frame clones, with some not included. The sample consists of around 130,000 clones, about 89% of them appearing once. The starting material was peripheral blood, obtained on day 0 of AZD1222 vaccination. Every receptor here comes from an adult in good health.

This clone came up a few times. The chain combines TRBV7-2 with TRBJ2-1, with a weak D call TRBD1 (6 bases). Germline V gene lookup returns CDR1 SGHTA and CDR2 FQGNSA. V was clipped by 3 bases and J by 4 bases, with 10 bases between them. CDR3 size: 14 residues. The CDR3 DNA follows: TGTGCCAGCAGCTTCCGGGACACTTACAATGAGCAGTTCTTC. The encoded protein is CASSFRDTYNEQFF.

The genes are TRBV2 and TRBJ1-2; 10 positions agree with TRBD1. The CDR3 totals 15 residues. Germline V gene lookup returns CDR1 SNHLY and CDR2 FYNNEI. Trimming at V came to 6 bases and at J to 3 bases, leaving 7 bases not matched to a gene. The CDR3 DNA is TGTGCCAGCAGCGTGCGGGACAGGGGCGACTATGGCTACACCTTC. This codes for CASSVRDRGDYGYTF.

This chain joins TRBV7-9 and TRBJ2-3; 9 bases agree with TRBD1. With V trimmed by 5 bases and J by 4 bases, 7 bases remained unmatched. The length of the CDR3 is 15 residues. Germline lookup yields CDR1 SEHNR and CDR2 FQNEAQ (reference sequence). Here the CDR3 reads CASSHTGGEADTQYF. DNA for the CDR3: TGTGCCAGCAGCCACACAGGGGGCGAGGCAGATACGCAGTATTTT.

This chain joins TRBV7-9 and TRBJ2-2; D gene uncertain. V was trimmed by 3 bases and J by 7 bases, leaving 3 bases between them. Germline CDR1 SEHNR, CDR2 FQNEAQ (reference sequence). This CDR3 is 11 amino acids long. CDR3 nucleotides: TGTGCCAGCAGCTTTCTCGGGGAGCTGTTTTTT. Its translation: CASSFLGELFF.

This chain joins TRBV6-5 and TRBJ2-7; TRBD1 or TRBD2 may be the D gene (6 bases each). Germline values: CDR1 MNHEY, CDR2 SVGAGI. The CDR3 extends over 15 amino acids. V gave up 0 bases and J gave up 3 bases, with 12 bases separating them. Here the CDR3 reads CASSYSGGAYYEQYF. The CDR3 nucleotides read TGTGCCAGCAGTTACTCGGGGGGCGCATACTACGAGCAGTACTTC.

The chain employs TRBV27 and TRBJ2-2; the D gene could be TRBD1 or TRBD2 (7 bases each). Trimming cost V 1 base and J 5 bases, with 14 bases left between them. This CDR3 is 16 amino acids long. The germline V gene has CDR1 MNHEY and CDR2 SMNVEV (reference sequence). DNA for the CDR3: TGTGCCAGCAGTTTATGGGAGGGGGCTGGGACCGGGGAGCTGTTTTTT. Protein sequence: CASSLWEGAGTGELFF.

CDR3 amino acids: CSVDGQVSGELFF. The CDR3 DNA follows: TGCAGCGTTGACGGACAGGTTTCCGGGGAGCTGTTTTTT. The J gene is TRBJ2-2, the V gene TRBV29-1, with 7 bases aligning to TRBD1. V gave up 3 bases and J gave up 6 bases; unmatched junction bases: 4. CDR1 is SQVTM and CDR2 is ANQGSEA in the germline V gene. The CDR3 is 13 amino acids.

This clone was seen a single time. The chain has TRBV5-1 and TRBJ2-7; 8 nucleotides line up with TRBD2. This CDR3 comprises 15 residues. Germline CDR1 reads SGHRS; CDR2 reads YFSETQ. The J segment lost 4 bases and the V segment lost 3 bases, leaving 9 bases of the junction unmatched. The CDR3 reads CASSYAGGHTYEQYF. The CDR3 nucleotides are TGCGCCAGCAGCTACGCGGGGGGACACACTTACGAGCAGTACTTC.

Note on this clone: Other DNA sequences in this sample translate to the same CDR3. The CDR3 region is CASSPGGPTEAFF. CDR3 nucleotides: TGTGCCAGCAGCCCAGGGGGCCCCACTGAAGCTTTCTTT. The rearrangement joins TRBV11-3 to TRBJ1-1; 8 nucleotides match TRBD1. The V and J ends lost 5 bases and 4 bases, in that order; junction bases with no gene match: 3. The CDR3 runs to 13 residues. Germline CDR1 is SGHNT and CDR2 is YENEEA.

The chain has TRBV28 and TRBJ1-6, with 7 bases matching TRBD1. The germline CDR1 and CDR2 sequences are MDHEN and SYDVKM. V lost 6 bases and J lost 8; bases outside the gene matches: 19. CDR3 length: 18 amino acids. The CDR3, as DNA: TGTGCCAGCAGGCGTATTACAGGGGCGGCGAGGGGAGATTCACCCCTCCACTTT. This gives the protein CASRRITGAARGDSPLHF.